A selection of T cell receptor beta chains follows, all from one sample in a study of neurological immune-mediated disorders. In TCRdb, the 5' RACE reads were re-called with MiXCR into one record per CDR3 protein. The sample carries about 59,000 distinct CDR3 sequences, approximately 11% recorded once. What was sequenced was PBMCs. These TCRs come from a woman aged 55-70 years with HTLV-1-associated myelopathy (HAM/TSP). CDR3s include the opening cysteine and the closing phenylalanine or tryptophan. Fields, in order: clone size, D gene, V gene, J gene, CDR3 DNA, CDR3 protein. D genes are given only for firm matches. Expanded clones get a size class; other rows say once, few or many, or leave the size out.

>many|TRBD2|TRBV6-1|TRBJ2-1
TGTGCCAGCGTCCCCCCGGGACTAGCGGGAGGAAATGAGCAGTTCTTC
CASVPPGLAGGNEQFF
>NA|NA|TRBV20-1|TRBJ1-2
TGCAGTGCTAGTGTTGGCGAGTATGGCTACACCTTC
CSASVGEYGYTF
>NA|TRBD2|TRBV5-1|TRBJ2-1
TGCGCCAGCAGCTTAGGCGGACTAGCGGGAGATAGGGGTGAGCAGTTCTTC
CASSLGGLAGDRGEQFF
>many|TRBD2|TRBV5-6|TRBJ2-3
TGTGCCAGCAGCTCCGGACTAGCGGGAGCACCCCCTACCACAGATACGCAGTATTTT
CASSSGLAGAPPTTDTQYF
>many|NA|TRBV20-1|TRBJ2-3
TGCAGTGCCGGAGTGGGGACAACTAGCACAGATACGCAGTATTTT
CSAGVGTTSTDTQYF
>many|NA|TRBV21-1|TRBJ1-4
TGTGCCAGCAGCGAAGGAAAACTGTTTTTT
CASSEGKLFF
>many|NA|TRBV7-3|TRBJ2-1
TGTGCCAGCAGCTTAAAGGGCAGTGAGCAGTTCTTC
CASSLKGSEQFF
>many|TRBD2|TRBV20-1|TRBJ2-2
TGCAGTGCCGGCCTAGCGGGAGACACCGGGGAGCTGTTTTTT
CSAGLAGDTGELFF
>many|NA|TRBV7-8|TRBJ2-7
TGTGCCAGCAGCTTAGTCCCGGGGGCAGGGGTAAACGAGCAGTACTTC
CASSLVPGAGVNEQYF
>NA|TRBD1|TRBV20-1|TRBJ1-1
TGCAGTGCAGGACAGGGGGGAACTGAAGCTTTCTTT
CSAGQGGTEAFF
>many|TRBD1|TRBV20-1|TRBJ1-2
TGCAGTGCTAGTTCCGCAGGGGGTGATGGCTACACCTTC
CSASSAGGDGYTF
>many|NA|TRBV29-1|TRBJ1-2
TGCAGCGTCTCCGGGATGCGGGTCCCCGACGGCTACACCTTC
CSVSGMRVPDGYTF
>many|NA|TRBV20-1|TRBJ2-7
TGCAGTGCTAGAGATAACCACCAGGCGGGCCTCGAGCAGTACTTC
CSARDNHQAGLEQYF
>many|NA|TRBV5-1|TRBJ2-3
TGCGCCAGCAGCTCCGCCACTAGCACAGATACGCAGTATTTT
CASSSATSTDTQYF
>many|NA|TRBV6-5|TRBJ2-3
TGTGCCAGCAGACTGACTAGCACAGATACGCAGTATTTT
CASRLTSTDTQYF
>many|TRBD2|TRBV7-2|TRBJ2-5
TGTGCCAGCAGCTTAGGAGCGGGAGGGCAGACCCAGTACTTC
CASSLGAGGQTQYF
>many|TRBD1|TRBV4-1|TRBJ1-2
TGCGCCAGCAGCCTTGGACAGGGGACTCACTATGGCTACACCTTC
CASSLGQGTHYGYTF
>many|NA|TRBV27|TRBJ2-1
TGTGCCAGCAGTTTATTACGGGAGTCCTACAATGAGCAGTTCTTC
CASSLLRESYNEQFF